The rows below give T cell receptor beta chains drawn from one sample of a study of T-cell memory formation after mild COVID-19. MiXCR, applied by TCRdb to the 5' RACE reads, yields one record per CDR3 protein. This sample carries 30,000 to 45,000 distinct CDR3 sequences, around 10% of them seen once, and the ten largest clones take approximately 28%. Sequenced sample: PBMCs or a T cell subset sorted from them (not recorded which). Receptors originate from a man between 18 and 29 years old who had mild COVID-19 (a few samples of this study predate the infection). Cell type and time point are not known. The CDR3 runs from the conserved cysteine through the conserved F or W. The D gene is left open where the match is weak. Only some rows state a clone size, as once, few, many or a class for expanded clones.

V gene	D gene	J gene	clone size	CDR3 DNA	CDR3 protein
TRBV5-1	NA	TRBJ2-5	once	TGCGCCAGCAGCTTGGCCAGGAACCAAGAGACCCAGTACTTC	CASSLARNQETQYF
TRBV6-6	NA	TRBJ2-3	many	TGTGCCAGCAGTTACGGGCCAGATACGCAGTATTTT	CASSYGPDTQYF
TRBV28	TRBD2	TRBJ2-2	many	TGTGCCAGCGGGGGGGGTGCCGGGGAGCTGTTTTTT	CASGGGAGELFF
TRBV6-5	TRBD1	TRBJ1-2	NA	TGTGCCAGCAGTTACTCCCGACAGGGATATGGCTACACCTTC	CASSYSRQGYGYTF
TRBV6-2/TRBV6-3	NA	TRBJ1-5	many	TGTGCCAGCACCTGGCGGTATAGCAATCAGCCCCAGCATTTT	CASTWRYSNQPQHF
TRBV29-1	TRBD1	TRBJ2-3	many	TGCAGCGTTGAAAAGGACAGGGCGGGAGATACGCAGTATTTT	CSVEKDRAGDTQYF
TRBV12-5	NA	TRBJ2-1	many	TGTGCTAGTGGTACCACAGGGAGGGTAACCAATGAGCAGTTCTTC	CASGTTGRVTNEQFF
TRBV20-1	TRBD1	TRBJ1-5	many	TGCAGTGCTCCTCGGACAGGGGGCAATCGGGATCAGCCCCAGCATTTT	CSAPRTGGNRDQPQHF
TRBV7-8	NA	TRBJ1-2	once	TGTGCCAGCAGCTTAGTATCGGGGGGGTCTTATGGCTACACCTTC	CASSLVSGGSYGYTF
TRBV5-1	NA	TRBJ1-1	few	TGCGCCAGCAGCCCCGGGCAGACGGGGACTGAAGCTTTCTTT	CASSPGQTGTEAFF
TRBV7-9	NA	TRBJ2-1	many	TGTGCCAGCAGTTATGACAGGAGTGAGCAGTTCTTC	CASSYDRSEQFF
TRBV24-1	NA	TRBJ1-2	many	TGTGCCACCAGTGGAGATCAAGCCGACTATGGCTACACCTTC	CATSGDQADYGYTF
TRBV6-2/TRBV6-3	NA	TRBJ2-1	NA	TGTGCCAGCAGTTACTCGGAGGGCCGGTCCAATGAGCAGTTCTTC	CASSYSEGRSNEQFF
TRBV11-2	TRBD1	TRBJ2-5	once	TGTGCCAGCAGCGTGGGGACAGTCCAAGAGACCCAGTACTTC	CASSVGTVQETQYF
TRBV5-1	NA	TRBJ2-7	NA	TGCGCCAGCAGCTTCCGGTTTCAGGACGAGCAGTACTTC	CASSFRFQDEQYF
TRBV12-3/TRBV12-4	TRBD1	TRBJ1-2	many	TGTGCCAGCAGGGGGGACAGCTTAAGTGGCTACACCTTC	CASRGDSLSGYTF